The 15 T cell receptor beta chains reported below all come from one sample, sequenced in a study of cytomegalovirus exposure and HLA in healthy donors listed by TCRdb under 2017. Library preparation used the immunoSEQ multiplex PCR assay. The table was pulled from immuneACCESS by TCRdb, which kept in-frame rearrangements only. Such tables lose some clones; where checked, under half of the loss comes from unresolved V genes, and the rest has no known cause. Here the sample has 65,000 to 75,000 clones; 94% occur a single time. Approximately 3% of the sample is taken by the ten largest. Sequencing input: PBMCs. The receptor source for this set is a woman younger than 35 in good health and CMV-seropositive.

The gene calls are TRBV2 and TRBJ2-5; a weak D match, TRBD2 (6 bases). Trimming took 9 bases from V and 2 from J, leaving 7 bases between them. CDR3 length: 11 residues. CDR1 and CDR2 (germline): SNHLY, FYNNEI. This CDR3 is CARAGQETQYF. The CDR3, as DNA: TGTGCCAGGGCGGGGCAAGAGACCCAGTACTTC. Using reference TRBV2 and TRBJ2-5 for the parts outside the CDR3, the full variable domain is EPEVTQTPSHQVTQMGQEVILRCVPISNHLYFYWYRQILGQKVEFLVSFYNNEISEKSEIFDDQFSVERPDGSNFTLKIRSTKLEDSAMYFCARAGQETQYFGPGTRLLVL.

In DNA form, the CDR3 reads TGTGCCAGCAGCTTGATACCGGGTTCGCCTGGAAACACCATATATTTT. It encodes CASSLIPGSPGNTIYF. The chain recombines TRBV5-8 with TRBJ1-3; no definite D call. Trimming took 1 base from V and 2 from J, leaving 13 bases between them. Germline V lookup: CDR1 SGHTS, CDR2 YDEGEE. This CDR3 comprises 16 residues.

The chain couples TRBV27 to TRBJ2-5, with D possibly matching TRBD2 (5 bases). Trimming shortened V by 4 bases and J by 6 bases, and 15 bases separated the two germline ends. The CDR3 runs 14 residues. Germline lookup yields CDR1 MNHEY and CDR2 SMNVEV (reference sequence). The CDR3 DNA is TGTGCCAGCAGTTCTCTTAACGTCGGGAAGACCCAGTACTTC. Its protein is CASSSLNVGKTQYF.

The chain uses TRBV7-2 and TRBJ2-6; D gene uncertain. The germline V and J ends were trimmed by 3 bases and 2 bases, with 8 bases remaining between them. The CDR3 consists of 15 residues. The germline V gene encodes CDR1 SGHTA and CDR2 FQGNSA. Written as DNA, the CDR3 is TGTGCCAGCAGCTTTAGACATGCTGGGGCCAACGTCCTGACTTTC. It is translated as CASSFRHAGANVLTF.

CDR3 sequence (DNA): TGTGCCAGCAGTTCCATAAGGGCCAGGCAGGGGAGCTCCTACGAGCAGTACTTC. It specifies CASSSIRARQGSSYEQYF. V usage is TRBV28 and J usage is TRBJ2-7; D is possibly TRBD1 (6 bases). The V gene lost 4 bases and the J gene lost 0 bases, with 22 bases spanning the gap. Per germline, CDR1 MDHEN and CDR2 SYDVKM. The CDR3 contains 18 residues.

The chain recombines TRBV11-2 with TRBJ2-7, with 11 bases fitting TRBD2. The CDR3 totals 18 residues. Germline-derived CDR1 and CDR2 are SGHAT and FQNNGV. V was pared by 1 base and J by 0 bases, with 8 bases of the junction left unmatched. The CDR3 loop is CASSLGLLAGDVSYEQYF. In DNA, the CDR3 is TGTGCCAGCAGCTTAGGGCTACTAGCGGGGGACGTCTCCTACGAGCAGTACTTC.

A single count supports this clone. The sample carries other DNA sequences with the same CDR3. The rearrangement links TRBV7-9 to TRBJ1-2, with unresolved D. Trimming shortened V by 1 base and J by 2 bases, and 8 bases separated the two germline ends. Germline assignment: CDR1 SEHNR and CDR2 FQNEAQ (reference sequence). The CDR3 runs 14 residues. CDR3 sequence reads: CASSLDLRNYGYTF. CDR3 coding DNA: TGTGCCAGCAGCTTAGATTTGAGGAACTATGGCTACACCTTC.

The genes are TRBV7-2 and TRBJ1-1; TRBD1 matches 9 bases. CDR1 and CDR2 (germline): SGHTA, FQGNSA. V shed 2 bases, J shed 1 base, and the junction held 2 bases outside the gene matches. The CDR3 length is 15 residues. The CDR3 DNA sequence: TGTGCCAGCAGCTTACAACAGGGGGCGAACACTGAAGCTTTCTTT. This gives the protein CASSLQQGANTEAFF.

The rearrangement joins TRBV6-1 to TRBJ1-5; D ambiguous. Germline V gene data show CDR1 as MNHNS and CDR2 as SASEGT. V lost 5 bases, J lost 3 bases, and 14 bases lay in between. The CDR3 runs 15 residues. The CDR3 nucleotides read TGTGCCAGCAGTCTTTCAGCGGGGTTCAATCAGCCCCAGCATTTT. This encodes CASSLSAGFNQPQHF.

V usage is TRBV5-1 and J usage is TRBJ1-6; TRBD1 agrees at 11 bases. The CDR3 loop spans 17 amino acids. The V and J ends lost 4 bases and 5 bases, in that order; junction bases with no gene match: 8. CDR1 and CDR2 (germline): SGHRS, YFSETQ. The CDR3 nucleotides are TGCGCCAGCAGCCCACGGGGACAGGGGGGTAATAATTCACCCCTCCACTTT. Its translation is CASSPRGQGGNNSPLHF.

The chain is built from TRBV6-6 and TRBJ2-7; a possible D gene is TRBD1 (6 bases). Trimming took off 10 bases at V and 4 bases at J, with 17 bases between the two ends. Germline CDR1 MNHNY, CDR2 SVGAGI (reference sequence). This CDR3 has 13 residues. CDR3 region: CATSYRVRYEQYF. In nucleotides, the CDR3 is TGTGCCACATCTTACAGGGTTAGGTACGAGCAGTACTTC.

This rearrangement joins TRBV7-9 to TRBJ1-3; no clear D gene. Germline V gene lookup returns CDR1 SEHNR and CDR2 FQNEAQ (reference sequence). This CDR3 is built from 14 residues. V lost 5 bases to trimming and J lost 0 bases, with 8 bases between them. The CDR3 reads CASSDIFSGNTIYF. The CDR3 DNA reads as TGTGCCAGCAGCGACATTTTCTCTGGAAACACCATATATTTT.

This rearrangement joins TRBV30 to TRBJ2-7; TRBD2 might be the D (5 bases). Germline V gives CDR1 GTSNPN, CDR2 SVGIG (reference sequence). This CDR3 spans 14 amino acids. The CDR3 protein is CAYRRSSHSYEQYF. Here the CDR3 DNA reads TGTGCGTATCGGAGGAGCTCCCACTCTTACGAGCAGTACTTC.

In its sample, this clone was seen once. The rearrangement links TRBV7-3 to TRBJ1-6; the match to TRBD1 covers 7 bases. The CDR3 is 15 amino acids. Germline V gives CDR1 SGHTA, CDR2 FQGTGA. Trimming cost V 4 bases and J 6 bases; bases outside gene matches: 6. The CDR3 spells CASSSTGAGNSPLHF. The CDR3, as DNA: TGTGCCAGCAGCTCCACAGGGGCAGGTAATTCACCCCTCCACTTT.

The chain joins TRBV6-1 to TRBJ1-1; D is unresolved. Germline CDR1 MNHNS, CDR2 SASEGT. The CDR3 sequence is 16 residues long. V dropped 2 bases and J dropped 1 base, with 14 bases sitting between them. In DNA, the CDR3 is TGTGCCAGCAGTGAACTGCCAGGTCCGGAGAACACTGAAGCTTTCTTT. Translated: CASSELPGPENTEAFF.